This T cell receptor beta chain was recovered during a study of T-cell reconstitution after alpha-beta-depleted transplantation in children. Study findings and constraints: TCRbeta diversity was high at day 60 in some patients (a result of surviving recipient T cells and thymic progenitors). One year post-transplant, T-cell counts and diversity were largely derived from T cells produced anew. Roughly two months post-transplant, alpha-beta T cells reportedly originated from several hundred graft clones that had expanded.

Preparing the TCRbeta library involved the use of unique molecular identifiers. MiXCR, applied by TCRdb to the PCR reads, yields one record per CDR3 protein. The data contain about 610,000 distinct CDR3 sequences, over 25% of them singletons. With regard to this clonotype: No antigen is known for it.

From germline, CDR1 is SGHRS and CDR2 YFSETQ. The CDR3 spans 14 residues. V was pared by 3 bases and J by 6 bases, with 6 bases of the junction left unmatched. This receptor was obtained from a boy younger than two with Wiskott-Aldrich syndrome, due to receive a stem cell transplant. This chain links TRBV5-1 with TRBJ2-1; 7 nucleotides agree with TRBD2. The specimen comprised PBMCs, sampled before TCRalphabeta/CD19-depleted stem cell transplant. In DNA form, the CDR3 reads TGCGCCAGCAGCTCTGGACTAGTCCCCAATGAGCAGTTCTTC. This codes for CASSSGLVPNEQFF.